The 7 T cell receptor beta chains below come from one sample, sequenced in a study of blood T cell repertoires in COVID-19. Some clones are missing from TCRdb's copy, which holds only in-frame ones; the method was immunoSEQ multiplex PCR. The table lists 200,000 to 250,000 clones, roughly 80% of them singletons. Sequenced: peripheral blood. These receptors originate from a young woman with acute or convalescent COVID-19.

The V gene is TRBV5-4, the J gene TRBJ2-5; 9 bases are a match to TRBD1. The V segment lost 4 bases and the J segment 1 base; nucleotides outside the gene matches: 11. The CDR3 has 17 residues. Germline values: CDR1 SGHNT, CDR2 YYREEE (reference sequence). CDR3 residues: CASSNTDRGSSQETQYF. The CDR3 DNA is TGTGCCAGCAGCAACACCGACAGGGGGAGTTCCCAAGAGACCCAGTACTTC.

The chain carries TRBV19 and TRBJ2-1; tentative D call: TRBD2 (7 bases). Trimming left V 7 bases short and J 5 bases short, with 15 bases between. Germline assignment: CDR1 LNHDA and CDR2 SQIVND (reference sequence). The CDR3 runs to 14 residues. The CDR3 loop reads CASIGGGVHNEQFF. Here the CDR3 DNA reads TGTGCCAGTATAGGCGGGGGCGTCCACAATGAGCAGTTCTTC.

The CDR3 sequence is CASSAGTNTDTQYF. In DNA, the CDR3 is TGTGCCAGCAGCGCCGGGACTAACACAGATACGCAGTATTTT. This chain uses TRBV6-2 or TRBV6-3 with TRBJ2-3, with 7 positions matching TRBD2. Germline V lookup: CDR1 MNHEY, CDR2 SVGEGT. This CDR3 region has 14 residues. V lost 6 bases and J lost 2; bases outside the gene matches: 5.

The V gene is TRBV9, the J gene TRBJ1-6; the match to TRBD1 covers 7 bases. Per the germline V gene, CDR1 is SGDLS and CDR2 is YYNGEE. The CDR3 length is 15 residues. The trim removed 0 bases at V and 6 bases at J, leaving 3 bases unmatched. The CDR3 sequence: CASSVVGGGNSPLHF. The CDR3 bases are TGTGCCAGCAGCGTAGTAGGGGGCGGTAATTCACCCCTCCACTTT.

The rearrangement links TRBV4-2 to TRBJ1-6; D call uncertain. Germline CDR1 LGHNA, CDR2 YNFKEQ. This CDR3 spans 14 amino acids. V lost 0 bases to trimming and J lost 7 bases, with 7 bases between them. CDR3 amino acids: CASSQDLENSPLHF. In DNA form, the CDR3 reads TGTGCCAGCAGCCAAGATTTGGAGAATTCACCCCTCCACTTT.

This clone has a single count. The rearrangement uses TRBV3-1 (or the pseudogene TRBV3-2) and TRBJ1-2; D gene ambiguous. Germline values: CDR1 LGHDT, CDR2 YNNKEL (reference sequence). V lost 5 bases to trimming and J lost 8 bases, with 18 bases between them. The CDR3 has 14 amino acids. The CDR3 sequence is CASSKGRGFGGYTF. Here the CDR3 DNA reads TGTGCCAGCAGCAAAGGACGGGGATTTGGAGGCTACACCTTC.

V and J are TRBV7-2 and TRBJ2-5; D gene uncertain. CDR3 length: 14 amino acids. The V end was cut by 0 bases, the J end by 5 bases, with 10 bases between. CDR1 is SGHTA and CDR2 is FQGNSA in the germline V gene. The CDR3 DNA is TGTGCCAGCAGCTTAGCGCGATCCGCCGAGACCCAGTACTTC. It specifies CASSLARSAETQYF.